Listed below are T cell receptor beta chains from one sample, sequenced in a study of T cell responses to AZD1222 COVID-19 vaccine. Measured with immunoSEQ multiplex PCR; TCRdb has only the in-frame clones, and not every one. The sample includes roughly 180,000 clones, 94% of them seen just once. This specimen consisted of peripheral blood, obtained on day 0 of AZD1222 vaccination. Receptors were obtained from an adult in good health. CDR3s include the opening cysteine and the closing phenylalanine or tryptophan. Fields, in order: CDR3 length, clone size, D gene, V gene, J gene, CDR3 protein, CDR3 DNA. D genes are given only for firm matches. The size of a clone is reported for some rows only, either as once, few or many, or as a class for expanded clones.

>13|-|TRBD2|TRBV11-3|TRBJ2-3
CASSLLAGDTQYF
TGTGCCAGCAGCTTACTAGCGGGAGATACGCAGTATTTT
>13|-|-|TRBV19|TRBJ2-3
CASSIVASDTQYF
TGTGCCAGTAGTATAGTGGCCTCAGATACGCAGTATTTT
>14|-|-|TRBV5-5|TRBJ1-2
CASSLGSGAVGYTF
TGTGCCAGCAGCTTGGGGTCAGGGGCGGTTGGCTACACCTTC
>11|-|-|TRBV29-1|TRBJ1-2
CSVGTHRGYTF
TGCAGCGTTGGAACACACAGGGGCTACACCTTC
>14|-|-|TRBV6-4|TRBJ1-1
CASSPTGAGTEAFF
TGTGCCAGCAGCCCCACCGGGGCTGGCACTGAAGCTTTCTTT
>17|-|TRBD1|TRBV18|TRBJ1-1
CASSPQQGARRNTEAFF
TGTGCCAGCTCACCGCAACAGGGGGCGCGTAGGAACACTGAAGCTTTCTTT
>13|-|-|TRBV12-3/TRBV12-4|TRBJ2-7
CASGMGTVYEQYF
TGTGCCAGCGGGATGGGGACTGTCTACGAGCAGTACTTC
>18|once|TRBD1|TRBV7-9|TRBJ2-2
CASSPGQGFSLKTGELFF
TGTGCCAGCAGCCCGGGACAGGGGTTTTCTCTAAAGACCGGGGAGCTGTTTTTT
>14|-|-|TRBV27|TRBJ2-2
CASTNIAFTGELFF
TGTGCCAGCACCAATATCGCTTTCACCGGGGAGCTGTTTTTT
>14|-|-|TRBV6-5|TRBJ1-1
CASSFPGQYTEAFF
TGTGCCAGCAGTTTTCCGGGACAATACACTGAAGCTTTCTTT
>18|-|-|TRBV5-1|TRBJ2-7
CASSWRGEASLPDYEQYF
TGCGCCAGCAGCTGGCGGGGCGAAGCATCGTTGCCGGACTACGAGCAGTACTTC
>14|-|-|TRBV21-1|TRBJ1-2
CASSAEGPGTGYTF
TGTGCCAGCAGCGCCGAGGGGCCAGGGACGGGCTACACCTTC
>15|-|-|TRBV28|TRBJ2-3
CASLTGTLSTDTQYF
TGTGCCAGCCTTACAGGGACTCTCTCGACAGATACGCAGTATTTT
>15|-|-|TRBV6-1|TRBJ1-6
CASSENARAGSPLHF
TGTGCCAGCAGTGAGAACGCCAGGGCCGGTTCACCCCTCCACTTT
>13|-|-|TRBV14|TRBJ1-4
CASSLTLGEKLFF
TGTGCCAGCAGCCTTACCCTGGGTGAAAAACTGTTTTTT
>15|-|-|TRBV6-1|TRBJ2-5
CASRLPDPLRRTQYF
TGTGCCAGCAGACTACCGGACCCTCTGCGGCGAACCCAGTACTTC
>15|-|-|TRBV6-5|TRBJ1-2
CASNRAPSQGYGYTF
TGTGCCAGCAATCGAGCCCCTTCCCAGGGGTATGGCTACACCTTC
>13|-|-|TRBV27|TRBJ2-1
CASSPILAFSQFF
TGTGCCAGCAGTCCCATACTAGCTTTCTCGCAGTTCTTC
>14|-|-|TRBV4-1|TRBJ1-6
CASSLKEQDSPLHF
TGCGCCAGCAGCCTTAAGGAGCAGGATTCACCCCTCCACTTT
>14|-|TRBD2|TRBV6-5|TRBJ2-7
CASSRTSGFYEQYF
TGTGCCAGCAGCCGGACTAGCGGTTTCTACGAGCAGTACTTC
>16|-|TRBD2|TRBV3-1/TRBV3-2|TRBJ2-5
CASSHLAGGAGGTQYF
TGTGCCAGCAGCCATCTTGCGGGAGGTGCGGGAGGGACCCAGTACTTC
>15|-|-|TRBV5-6|TRBJ1-4
CASSPGPGDGEKLFF
TGTGCCAGCAGCCCGGGCCCGGGGGACGGTGAAAAACTGTTTTTT
>13|-|-|TRBV30|TRBJ1-5
CAWSLGVSQPQHF
TGTGCCTGGAGTTTGGGGGTAAGTCAGCCCCAGCATTTT
>17|once|TRBD2|TRBV4-1|TRBJ2-3
CASSPSGTGGSTDTQYF
TGCGCCAGCAGCCCGTCGGGGACGGGAGGAAGCACAGATACGCAGTATTTT
>14|-|TRBD2|TRBV11-1|TRBJ2-3
CASSLRGSADTQYF
TGTGCCAGCAGCTTACGCGGGAGTGCAGATACGCAGTATTTT
>16|-|-|TRBV28|TRBJ1-4
CASSLRGGTFNEKLFF
TGTGCCAGCAGTTTACGGGGGGGAACATTCAATGAAAAACTGTTTTTT
>12|-|-|TRBV19|TRBJ2-2
CAVSEDTGELFF
TGTGCCGTTAGCGAGGACACCGGGGAGCTGTTTTTT
>15|-|TRBD1|TRBV5-1|TRBJ2-3
CASSETGVHPDTQYF
TGCGCCAGCAGCGAAACAGGGGTGCACCCAGATACGCAGTATTTT
>16|-|TRBD1|TRBV4-2|TRBJ2-5
CASSARTGAFQETQYF
TGTGCCAGCAGCGCGCGGACAGGGGCCTTCCAAGAGACCCAGTACTTC
>15|-|-|TRBV3-1/TRBV3-2|TRBJ1-3
CASSQAGFSGNTIYF
TGTGCCAGCAGCCAAGCGGGGTTCTCTGGAAACACCATATATTTT
>15|-|-|TRBV30|TRBJ2-3
CAWSVGSYSTDTQYF
TGTGCCTGGAGTGTGGGCAGTTATAGCACAGATACGCAGTATTTT
>15|-|TRBD1|TRBV15|TRBJ1-4
CATSMKGARAEKLFF
TGTGCCACCAGCATGAAGGGGGCGAGGGCTGAAAAACTGTTTTTT
>15|-|TRBD2|TRBV4-1|TRBJ2-3
CASSQDRGVSDTQYF
TGCGCCAGCAGCCAAGATCGGGGGGTATCAGATACGCAGTATTTT
>16|-|-|TRBV6-5|TRBJ1-3
CASSLGPILAGNTIYF
TGTGCCAGCAGTTTGGGGCCTATTTTGGCTGGAAACACCATATATTTT
>15|-|TRBD1|TRBV5-1|TRBJ1-3
CASSKQQGIGDTIYF
TGCGCCAGCAGCAAACAACAGGGGATTGGGGACACCATATATTTT
>14|-|-|TRBV7-9|TRBJ1-2
CASSFEGQLYGYTF
TGTGCCAGCAGCTTTGAAGGACAGCTCTATGGCTACACCTTC
>14|-|-|TRBV5-4|TRBJ2-5
CAFWIQGPGETQYF
TGTGCCTTTTGGATACAGGGTCCTGGAGAGACCCAGTACTTC
>14|once|-|TRBV25-1|TRBJ2-7
CASSEFGEADEQYF
TGTGCCAGCAGTGAATTCGGGGAGGCGGACGAGCAGTACTTC
>16|-|TRBD1|TRBV5-1|TRBJ2-7
CASRKGPGQGVYEQYF
TGCGCCAGCAGAAAAGGTCCGGGACAGGGGGTCTACGAGCAGTACTTC
>14|-|-|TRBV7-2|TRBJ2-5
CASSLGVSAETQYF
TGTGCCAGCAGCTTAGGGGTTTCTGCGGAGACCCAGTACTTC
>13|-|-|TRBV18|TRBJ1-5
CASSPGGPQPQHF
TGTGCCAGCTCACCGGGGGGGCCTCAGCCCCAGCATTTT
>15|-|-|TRBV28|TRBJ1-4
CASTLGRGINEKLFF
TGTGCCAGCACCTTAGGAAGGGGGATTAATGAAAAACTGTTTTTT
>10|once|-|TRBV2|TRBJ1-2
CASGGLGYTF
TGTGCCAGCGGGGGATTGGGCTACACCTTC
>11|-|-|TRBV20-1|TRBJ1-2
CSARQGYGYTF
TGCAGTGCTAGACAGGGCTATGGCTACACCTTC
>17|-|TRBD1|TRBV5-6|TRBJ1-2
CASSETGGAIHHYGYTF
TGTGCCAGCAGCGAGACAGGGGGCGCGATCCACCACTATGGCTACACCTTC
>14|-|-|TRBV10-2|TRBJ2-2
CASRTGSNTGELFF
TGCGCCAGCAGAACAGGGTCGAACACCGGGGAGCTGTTTTTT
>16|-|TRBD1|TRBV4-1|TRBJ2-4
CASSHRQGAASGIQYF
TGCGCCAGCAGCCATAGACAGGGGGCCGCATCAGGCATTCAGTACTTC